This is a list of T cell receptor beta chains from one sample in a study of OX40 agonist ivuxolimab in advanced cancers. TCRdb keeps only in-frame clones here, not all; method: immunoSEQ multiplex PCR. The data hold about 32,000 clones, with roughly 79% observed a single time. Material: CD4+ or CD8+ T cells sorted from blood, obtained in a trial of the OX40 agonist ivuxolimab. These receptors all come from an adult with an advanced solid tumor such as melanoma, head and neck, liver or kidney cancer. Both conserved end residues are trimmed from each CDR3. Fields, in order: clone size, V gene, D gene, CDR3 protein. The D gene is left open where the match is weak. The listing skips clone size in some rows; elsewhere it reads once, few, many or a size class.

>NA|TRBV5-5|NA
ASSFRLQGYNEQF
>NA|TRBV28|NA
ASSLGGKVSNQPQH
>once|TRBV14|NA
ASSHLSRLGVYEQF
>NA|TRBV4-2|TRBD2
ASSQQGRGGFDEQF
>NA|TRBV7-9|NA
ASSLELVTGELF
>NA|TRBV5-1|NA
ASSLSPGQGGETQY
>NA|TRBV5-6|NA
ASSFRVSGANVLT
>NA|TRBV5-4|NA
ASSRDIRNTEAF
>few|TRBV5-4|TRBD1
ASSSNRDRGQPQH
>once|TRBV6-5|NA
ASSYGGTGANVLT
>NA|TRBV28|NA
ASSFGGVTEAF
>NA|TRBV7-2|NA
ASSFKWVTLSTEAF
>NA|TRBV5-1|TRBD1
ASSLIDRGLAF
>NA|TRBV10-2|NA
ASSPGNYEQY